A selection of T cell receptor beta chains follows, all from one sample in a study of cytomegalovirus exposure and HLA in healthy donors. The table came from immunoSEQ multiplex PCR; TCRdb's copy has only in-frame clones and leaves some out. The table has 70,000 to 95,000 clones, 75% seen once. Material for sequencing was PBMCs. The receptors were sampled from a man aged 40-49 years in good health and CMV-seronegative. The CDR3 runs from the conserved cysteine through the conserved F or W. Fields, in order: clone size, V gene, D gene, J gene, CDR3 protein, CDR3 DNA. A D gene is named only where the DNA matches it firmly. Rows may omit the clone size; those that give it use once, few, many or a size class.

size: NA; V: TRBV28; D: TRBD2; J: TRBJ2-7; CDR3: CASSLWTAGSFYEQYF; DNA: TGTGCCAGCAGTTTATGGACAGCGGGGAGCTTCTACGAGCAGTACTTC
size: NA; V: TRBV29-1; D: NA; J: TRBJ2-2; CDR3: CSAGDGGGGTGELFF; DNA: TGCAGCGCTGGGGACGGGGGTGGTGGCACCGGGGAGCTGTTTTTT
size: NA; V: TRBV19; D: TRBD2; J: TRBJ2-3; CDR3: CASSVSGGSTDTQYF; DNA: TGTGCCAGTAGTGTTAGCGGGGGCTCCACAGATACGCAGTATTTT
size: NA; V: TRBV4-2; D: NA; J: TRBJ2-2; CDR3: CASSPRRGNTGELFF; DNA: TGTGCCAGCAGCCCTCGGAGGGGGAACACCGGGGAGCTGTTTTTT
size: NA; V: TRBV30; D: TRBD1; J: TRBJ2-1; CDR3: CAWGQGSTYNEQFF; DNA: TGTGCCTGGGGACAGGGATCGACCTACAATGAGCAGTTCTTC
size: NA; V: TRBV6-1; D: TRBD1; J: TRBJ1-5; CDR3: CASSASSTGRNQPQHF; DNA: TGTGCCAGCAGTGCCTCTTCGACAGGGAGAAATCAGCCCCAGCATTTT
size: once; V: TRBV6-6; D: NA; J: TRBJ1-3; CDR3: CASSPQGSSGNTIYF; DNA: TGTGCCAGCAGTCCCCAGGGTTCCTCTGGAAACACCATATATTTT
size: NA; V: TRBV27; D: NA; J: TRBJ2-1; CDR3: CASAEDSVVTPPPSDEQFF; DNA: TGTGCCAGCGCTGAAGACTCCGTTGTCACACCCCCCCCTAGCGATGAGCAGTTCTTC
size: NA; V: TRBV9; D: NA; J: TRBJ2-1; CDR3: CASSPGPSSYNEQFF; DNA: TGTGCCAGCAGCCCCGGTCCGAGCTCCTACAATGAGCAGTTCTTC
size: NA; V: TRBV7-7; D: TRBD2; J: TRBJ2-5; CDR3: CASSSVAGAVETQYF; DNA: TGTGCTAGCAGCTCGGTAGCGGGAGCAGTAGAGACCCAGTACTTC
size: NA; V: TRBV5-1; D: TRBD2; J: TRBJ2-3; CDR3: CASSLELAGVDTQYF; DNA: TGCGCCAGCAGCTTGGAACTAGCGGGAGTTGATACGCAGTATTTT
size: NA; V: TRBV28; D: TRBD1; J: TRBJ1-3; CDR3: CASSLPGGSGNTIYF; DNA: TGTGCCAGCAGTTTACCAGGGGGTTCTGGAAACACCATATATTTT